The 5 T cell receptor beta chains below all came from one sample that was sequenced in a study of response to subunit inactivated influenza vaccine. Via MiXCR, TCRdb re-called the RT-PCR reads, giving one row per CDR3 protein. The profile shows about 580,000 distinct CDR3 sequences, 14% of them singletons. Sequenced material: PBMCs from blood, taken 12 days after vaccination. Receptors originate from a man in his fifties who received an inactivated influenza vaccine.

This clonotype was counted only a few times. The rearrangement joins TRBV6-2 or TRBV6-3 to TRBJ2-7; D tentatively reads TRBD1 or TRBD2 (5 bases each). V was shortened by 0 bases and J by 4 bases, with 28 bases between the two germline ends. Per germline, CDR1 MNHEY and CDR2 SVGEGT. CDR3 length: 20 amino acids. The CDR3 sequence is CASSYSSAPRDPIDMYEQYF. The CDR3 DNA sequence: TGTGCCAGCAGTTACTCCTCGGCGCCCCGGGACCCCATCGATATGTACGAGCAGTACTTC.

This clonotype was detected ten times or more. V gene TRBV6-6 combines with J gene TRBJ1-1; the D gene is possibly TRBD1 (5 bases). The CDR3 spans 12 residues. The V end lost 6 bases, the J end lost 5 bases, and 10 bases lay between the germline ends. CDR1 is MNHNY and CDR2 is SVGAGI in the germline V gene (reference sequence). The CDR3 sequence is CASRPGGTEAFF. As DNA, the CDR3 is TGTGCCAGCAGGCCGGGGGGAACTGAAGCTTTCTTT.

This clonotype has more than one count but fewer than ten. This sequence joins TRBV7-8 and TRBJ2-3; D ambiguous. Germline V CDR1 and CDR2: SGHVS, FQNEAQ. The germline V and J ends were trimmed by 5 bases and 2 bases, with 17 bases remaining between them. This CDR3 comprises 16 residues. The CDR3 spells CASSTLVPRPTDTQYF. The CDR3 nucleotides are TGTGCCAGCAGCACGCTGGTCCCAAGGCCCACAGATACGCAGTATTTT. Full variable domain (rest looked up from reference TRBV7-8 and TRBJ2-3): GAGVSQSPRYKVAKRGQDVALRCDPISGHVSLFWYQQALGQGPEFLTYFQNEAQLDKSGLPSDRFFAERPEGSVSTLKIQRTQQEDSAVYLCASSTLVPRPTDTQYFGPGTRLTVL.

This clonotype was observed a handful of times. The chain employs TRBV3-1 and TRBJ1-4; weak D call: TRBD1 (6 bases). V lost 1 base, J lost 0 bases, and 6 bases lay in between. Germline CDR1 and CDR2: LGHDT and YNNKEL (reference sequence). The CDR3 is made up of 15 amino acids. CDR3 in DNA: TGTGCCAGCAGCCAAGGGACAGCAACTAATGAAAAACTGTTTTTT. Its protein is CASSQGTATNEKLFF.

This clonotype has just a few counts. The chain links TRBV5-1 to TRBJ1-2, with D perhaps TRBD1 (6 bases). The CDR3 length is 14 residues. CDR1 is SGHRS and CDR2 is YFSETQ in the germline V gene. The V end lost 1 base, the J end lost 4 bases, and 11 bases lay between the germline ends. The DNA for the CDR3 is TGCGCCAGCAGCTTGATTAACAGGGCCTATGGCTACACCTTC. This translates into CASSLINRAYGYTF.